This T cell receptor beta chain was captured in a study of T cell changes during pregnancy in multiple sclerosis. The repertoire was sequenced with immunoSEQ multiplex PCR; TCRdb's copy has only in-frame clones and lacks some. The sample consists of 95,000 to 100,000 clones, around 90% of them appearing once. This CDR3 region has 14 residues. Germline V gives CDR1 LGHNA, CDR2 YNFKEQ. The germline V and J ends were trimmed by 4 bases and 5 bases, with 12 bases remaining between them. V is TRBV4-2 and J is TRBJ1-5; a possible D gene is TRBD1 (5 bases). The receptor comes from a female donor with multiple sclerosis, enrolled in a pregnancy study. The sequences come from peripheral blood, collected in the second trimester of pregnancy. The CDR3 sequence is CASSLRVGDQPQHF. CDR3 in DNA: TGTGCCAGCAGCCTCCGGGTAGGGGATCAGCCCCAGCATTTT.